The rows below give T cell receptor beta chains drawn from one sample of a study of blood T cell repertoires in COVID-19. Some clones are missing from TCRdb's copy, which holds only in-frame ones; the method was immunoSEQ multiplex PCR. The sample holds 110,000 to 150,000 clones, 60% to 85% seen once. The sample comprised peripheral blood. The receptors here all came from a woman aged 60 to 75 with acute or convalescent COVID-19. Both conserved end residues are part of each CDR3. Fields, in order: clone size, J gene, V gene, D gene, CDR3 protein, CDR3 DNA. A D gene is named only where the DNA matches it firmly. The size of a clone is reported for some rows only, either as once, few or many, or as a class for expanded clones.

-,TRBJ1-6,TRBV23-1,-,CASRPASSPLHF,TGCGCCAGCAGACCAGCTAGCTCACCCCTCCACTTT
-,TRBJ2-7,TRBV6-5,-,CASFGRELGAEQYF,TGTGCCAGCTTTGGAAGAGAACTGGGCGCCGAGCAGTACTTC
-,TRBJ2-6,TRBV3-1/TRBV3-2,TRBD2,CASSPYRLAGHSGANVLTF,TGTGCCAGCAGCCCCTATCGACTAGCGGGGCACTCTGGGGCCAACGTCCTGACTTTC
-,TRBJ2-1,TRBV3-1/TRBV3-2,-,CASSQVAEYNEQFF,TGTGCCAGCAGCCAAGTAGCGGAATACAATGAGCAGTTCTTC
-,TRBJ2-2,TRBV27,TRBD1,CASSSWTGSTGELFF,TGTGCCAGCAGTTCCTGGACAGGGAGTACGGGGGAGCTGTTTTTT
few,TRBJ2-2,TRBV19,TRBD2,CASSIALAGVGELFF,TGTGCCAGTAGTATTGCGTTGGCGGGAGTCGGGGAGCTGTTTTTT
-,TRBJ1-5,TRBV18,-,CASSPRTTQPQHF,TGTGCCAGCTCACCACGCACAACTCAGCCCCAGCATTTT
-,TRBJ2-7,TRBV6-5,TRBD1,CASIKDRGVYEQYF,TGTGCCAGCATTAAGGACAGGGGGGTCTACGAGCAGTACTTC
-,TRBJ2-2,TRBV6-5,TRBD1,CASSWTGGGTGELFF,TGTGCCAGCAGCTGGACAGGGGGCGGCACCGGGGAGCTGTTTTTT
-,TRBJ2-5,TRBV7-9,TRBD2,CASSFSVGRAGETQYF,TGTGCCAGCAGCTTTAGTGTCGGGAGGGCCGGAGAGACCCAGTACTTC
-,TRBJ1-3,TRBV30,TRBD1,CAWSVRGQGTGNTIYF,TGTGCCTGGAGTGTACGAGGACAGGGGACTGGAAACACCATATATTTT
-,TRBJ1-1,TRBV27,-,CASSLIWGGEAFF,TGTGCCAGCAGTTTAATCTGGGGGGGCGAAGCTTTCTTT
-,TRBJ2-2,TRBV5-4,-,CASSPAWSGNTGELFF,TGTGCCAGCAGCCCCGCGTGGAGCGGAAACACCGGGGAGCTGTTTTTT
-,TRBJ1-5,TRBV19,TRBD1,CASSMFGTAPVQPQHF,TGTGCCAGTAGTATGTTCGGGACAGCTCCGGTTCAGCCCCAGCATTTT
once,TRBJ2-7,TRBV5-1,TRBD1,CASSTTGTVPLEQYF,TGCGCCAGCAGCACCACCGGGACAGTACCTCTCGAGCAGTACTTC
-,TRBJ2-4,TRBV5-1,TRBD1,CASSLTGTGRSLAKNIQYF,TGCGCCAGCAGCTTGACCGGGACAGGGAGGAGTTTAGCCAAAAACATTCAGTACTTC
-,TRBJ2-1,TRBV18,-,CASSPEGIKVNEQFF,TGTGCCAGCTCACCAGAGGGCATAAAGGTCAATGAGCAGTTCTTC
-,TRBJ2-5,TRBV6-5,TRBD2,CASSYLTLAGQETQYF,TGTGCCAGCAGTTACCTCACGCTAGCGGGTCAAGAGACCCAGTACTTC
few,TRBJ1-6,TRBV6-5,-,CASSYSKSNSPLHF,TGTGCCAGCAGTTACTCGAAAAGCAATTCACCCCTCCACTTT
-,TRBJ1-2,TRBV5-1,TRBD1,CASSLATGARAGYTF,TGCGCCAGCAGCTTGGCGACAGGGGCTAGGGCTGGCTACACCTTC
-,TRBJ1-1,TRBV5-1,-,CASSPTAMNTEAFF,TGCGCCAGCAGCCCGACAGCCATGAACACTGAAGCTTTCTTT
-,TRBJ2-1,TRBV5-4,TRBD1,CASSLGQGGYEQFF,TGTGCCAGCAGCTTGGGACAGGGGGGATATGAGCAGTTCTTC
few,TRBJ2-5,TRBV28,TRBD1,CASSRTTGLGETQYF,TGTGCCAGCAGCCGCACGACAGGGTTGGGCGAGACCCAGTACTTC
-,TRBJ2-7,TRBV5-4,TRBD2,CASTPGLAGYEQYF,TGTGCCAGCACACCGGGACTAGCGGGTTACGAGCAGTACTTC
-,TRBJ2-1,TRBV10-2,-,CASSEVFYNEQFF,TGCGCCAGCAGTGAGGTCTTCTACAATGAGCAGTTCTTC
-,TRBJ1-2,TRBV5-5,-,CASSLGQTGYTF,TGTGCCAGCAGCTTGGGACAGACGGGCTACACCTTC
-,TRBJ2-1,TRBV6-2/TRBV6-3,TRBD2,CASSYETSGLFNEQFF,TGTGCCAGCAGTTACGAGACTAGCGGGCTCTTTAATGAGCAGTTCTTC
-,TRBJ2-1,TRBV18,-,CASSPLAAFNEQFF,TGTGCCAGCTCACCCCTAGCAGCCTTCAATGAGCAGTTCTTC
-,TRBJ2-4,TRBV29-1,-,CSVEMTSPRNIQYF,TGCAGCGTTGAAATGACTTCCCCGAGGAACATTCAGTACTTC
-,TRBJ1-2,TRBV28,-,CASSVAMGGANYGYTF,TGTGCCAGCAGTGTAGCCATGGGCGGGGCTAACTATGGCTACACCTTC
-,TRBJ1-2,TRBV28,-,CASSLWSGDGYTF,TGTGCCAGCAGTTTATGGTCGGGGGATGGCTACACCTTC
-,TRBJ2-1,TRBV28,TRBD2,CASSPTSGSRNEQFF,TGTGCCAGCAGTCCCACTAGCGGGAGCCGCAATGAGCAGTTCTTC
-,TRBJ2-7,TRBV4-2,-,CASSQDLKNIGGSYEQYF,TGTGCCAGCAGCCAAGATCTGAAGAATATAGGGGGCTCCTACGAGCAGTACTTC
-,TRBJ1-2,TRBV27,-,CASSSGLPLYGYTF,TGTGCCAGCAGTTCGGGACTCCCGCTCTATGGCTACACCTTC
-,TRBJ2-7,TRBV28,TRBD2,CASSRGTSDLYEQYF,TGTGCCAGCAGTCGAGGTACTAGCGATCTCTACGAGCAGTACTTC
-,TRBJ2-2,TRBV27,-,CASSLIRTGELFF,TGTGCCAGCAGTTTAATTCGTACCGGGGAGCTGTTTTTT
-,TRBJ2-7,TRBV6-5,-,CASRAGSWIYEQYF,TGTGCCAGCAGGGCAGGGTCCTGGATCTACGAGCAGTACTTC
few,TRBJ2-7,TRBV12-1,-,CASSFCPPGSGSYEQYF,TGTGCCAGCAGCTTTTGCCCCCCCGGAAGCGGATCCTACGAGCAGTACTTC